The 16 T cell receptor beta chains below all came from one sample that was sequenced in a study of shared clonotypes between healthy human individuals. The naive CD8 population came from CD45RO-negative cells selected for CCR7, without terminally differentiated effector memory CD45RA+ cells. The assay was immunoSEQ multiplex PCR, and TCRdb's table has in-frame clones only and misses some. The data show around 2,000,000 clones, 90% to 95% seen once. Sequenced sample: naive CD8+ T cells from PBMCs. Receptors were obtained from a young man in good health. Some clones in this sample may be carry-over from other donors' samples.

V gene TRBV4-1 combines with J gene TRBJ2-7, with no clear D. The germline V gene has CDR1 MGHRA and CDR2 YSYEKL. V was pared by 0 bases and J by 3 bases, with 12 bases between. The CDR3 loop spans 15 amino acids. The CDR3 protein is CASSQDRSRYYEQYF. The DNA of the CDR3 is TGCGCCAGCAGCCAAGATAGGAGTAGATACTACGAGCAGTACTTC.

A remark on this clone: Other DNA sequences in this sample translate to the same CDR3. The chain carries TRBV27 and TRBJ2-1; D ambiguous. The CDR3 runs to 12 residues. CDR1 MNHEY and CDR2 SMNVEV come from the germline V gene (reference sequence). The V and J ends lost 5 bases and 3 bases respectively, with 5 bases between them. CDR3 coding DNA: TGTGCCAGCAGTCCGAACTACAATGAGCAGTTCTTC. Its translation: CASSPNYNEQFF.

The rearrangement uses TRBV6-1 and TRBJ1-5; 10 bases agree with TRBD1. The germline V gene has CDR1 MNHNS and CDR2 SASEGT. Trimming at V came to 3 bases and at J to 2 bases, leaving 4 bases not matched to a gene. The CDR3 spans 16 residues. The CDR3 DNA is TGTGCCAGCAGTGATTCCGGGACAGGGGGCAATCAGCCCCAGCATTTT. Its protein is CASSDSGTGGNQPQHF.

The V call is TRBV7-8, the J call TRBJ2-5, with 9 positions matching TRBD2. The CDR3 runs 17 residues. Germline lookup yields CDR1 SGHVS and CDR2 FQNEAQ. V trimming: 5 bases; J trimming: 2 bases; junction bases outside the gene matches: 12. The CDR3 bases are TGTGCCAGCAGCCCATCGGTAGGACTAGCGCTACAAGAGACCCAGTACTTC. This encodes CASSPSVGLALQETQYF.

J is TRBJ2-7 and V is TRBV28, with 7 positions matching TRBD1. The CDR3 is 15 residues long. The germline V gene encodes CDR1 MDHEN and CDR2 SYDVKM. Unmatched junction bases numbered 12, after V lost 6 bases and J lost 4 bases. Written as DNA, the CDR3 is TGTGCCAGCAGCAGACGAACAGGGGCTGGGTACGAGCAGTACTTC. Protein sequence: CASSRRTGAGYEQYF.

The chain employs TRBV27 and TRBJ2-7; D may be TRBD1 (5 bases). Germline CDR1 and CDR2: MNHEY and SMNVEV (reference sequence). This CDR3 contains 14 residues. The V end was cut by 3 bases, the J end by 5 bases, with 14 bases between. Here the CDR3 reads CASSFAQGSHEQYF. CDR3 DNA sequence: TGTGCCAGCAGTTTCGCCCAGGGTTCCCACGAGCAGTACTTC.

For this clone: Other DNA sequences in this specimen translate into the identical CDR3. The chain combines TRBV29-1 with TRBJ1-2, with D unclear. V lost 6 bases to trimming and J lost 2 bases, with 10 bases between them. Germline values: CDR1 SQVTM, CDR2 ANQGSEA. This CDR3 comprises 12 residues. The CDR3 DNA reads TGCAGCGTGCGTACAGAGAACTATGGCTACACCTTC. Translated, it gives CSVRTENYGYTF.

This clone came up once. The rearrangement uses TRBV5-4 and TRBJ1-5; maybe TRBD1 (5 bases). The CDR3 sequence is 17 residues long. V shed 0 bases and J shed 1 base, with 14 bases lying between them. Germline V gene data show CDR1 as SGHNT and CDR2 as YYREEE (reference sequence). CDR3 bases: TGTGCCAGCAGCTTGGGTCCGGACAAGGGAAGCAATCAGCCCCAGCATTTT. It translates to CASSLGPDKGSNQPQHF.

Notes on this clone: This sample also contains other DNA sequences that code for the same CDR3. The chain uses TRBV9 and TRBJ1-1, with D maybe TRBD1 (5 bases). V was clipped by 4 bases and J by 1 base, with 11 bases between them. The CDR3 loop spans 14 amino acids. Germline CDR1 reads SGDLS; CDR2 reads YYNGEE. CDR3 sequence: CASSPPRGNTEAFF. As DNA, the CDR3 is TGTGCCAGCAGCCCCCCGAGGGGGAACACTGAAGCTTTCTTT.

The chain has TRBV10-3 and TRBJ1-1, with D possibly being TRBD1 (5 bases). In germline, CDR1 is ENHRY, CDR2 SYGVKD. This CDR3 has 14 residues. Trimming stripped 4 bases from V and 0 bases from J, with 9 bases between. The CDR3 spells CAISAGKVNTEAFF. CDR3 in DNA: TGTGCCATCAGTGCAGGGAAGGTGAACACTGAAGCTTTCTTT.

The chain recombines TRBV7-9 with TRBJ1-1, with D unresolved. Trimming took 1 base from V and 12 from J, leaving 12 bases between them. Germline V gene sequence: CDR1 SEHNR, CDR2 FQNEAQ (reference sequence). The CDR3 contains 12 residues. The CDR3 is CASSLDQFATFF. In DNA, the CDR3 is TGTGCCAGCAGCTTAGACCAGTTCGCAACTTTCTTT.

The chain joins TRBV15 to TRBJ2-7, with TRBD1 identical over 8 bases. Losses at the gene ends were 1 base for V and 7 bases for J; bases not matched to a gene: 9. Germline V gene lookup returns CDR1 LNHNV and CDR2 YYDKDF (reference sequence). The length of the CDR3 is 15 residues. The CDR3 coding sequence is TGTGCCACCAGCAGAGCCCCTCAGGGGGCGCGGGAGCAGTACTTC. Its translation is CATSRAPQGAREQYF.

As DNA, the CDR3 is TGTGCCAGCAGTCCTGGGACTAGCGGGAGTCCTTTTCGGTTCTTC. Protein product: CASSPGTSGSPFRFF. The V gene is TRBV28, the J gene TRBJ2-1; TRBD2 matches 14 bases. Germline trimming cut 5 bases from V and 15 bases from J; bases unmatched to any gene: 12. Germline assignment: CDR1 MDHEN and CDR2 SYDVKM. CDR3 length equals 15 residues.

The chain couples TRBV27 to TRBJ2-7; the match to TRBD2 covers 7 bases. Germline trimming cut 3 bases from V and 3 bases from J; bases unmatched to any gene: 5. The CDR3 consists of 14 residues. Germline assignment: CDR1 MNHEY and CDR2 SMNVEV (reference sequence). CDR3 loop: CASSFEASGYEQYF. CDR3 bases: TGTGCCAGCAGTTTTGAGGCTAGCGGCTACGAGCAGTACTTC.

The chain links TRBV9 to TRBJ2-3; 13 bases fit TRBD2. Trimming at V came to 4 bases and at J to 1 base, leaving 9 bases not matched to a gene. The CDR3 is made up of 18 amino acids. The germline V gene encodes CDR1 SGDLS and CDR2 YYNGEE. The CDR3 coding sequence is TGTGCCAGCAGCCCAACCGGGACTAGCGGGATGGGCACAGATACGCAGTATTTT. This sequence encodes CASSPTGTSGMGTDTQYF. The full variable domain, completed using reference TRBV9 and TRBJ2-3, is DSGVTQTPKHLITATGQRVTLRCSPRSGDLSVYWYQQSLDQGLQFLIQYYNGEERAKGNILERFSAQQFPDLHSELNLSSLELGDSALYFCASSPTGTSGMGTDTQYFGPGTRLTVL.

This clone was observed once. The DNA of the CDR3 is TGCAGCGTTGTCCGGGACAGCTGGACGAACACCGGGGAGCTGTTTTTT. Amino acids: CSVVRDSWTNTGELFF. This chain uses TRBV29-1 with TRBJ2-2, with TRBD1 matching over 7 bases. V lost 4 bases and J lost 0; bases outside the gene matches: 8. The CDR3 covers 16 residues. CDR1 and CDR2 (germline): SQVTM, ANQGSEA.